A single sample gave rise to the 15 T cell receptor beta chains below, sequenced in a study of early T cells in non-severe SARS-CoV-2 infection. TCRdb reanalysed the 5' RACE reads using MiXCR and keeps one entry per CDR3 protein. The data show roughly 66,000 distinct CDR3 sequences, with approximately 9.1% seen just once and roughly 3.2% held by the top ten. What was sequenced was whole blood. The receptors derive from an adult who was a healthcare worker with PCR-confirmed SARS-CoV-2 infection or an uninfected control (not recorded which).

Many counts were recorded for this clonotype. The V call is TRBV29-1, the J call TRBJ2-7, with TRBD2 as a possible D gene (5 bases). The CDR3 has 14 residues. CDR1 SQVTM and CDR2 ANQGSEA come from the germline V gene. V was pared by 1 base and J by 10 bases, with 20 bases between. CDR3 DNA sequence: TGCAGCGTTGAAGGGATTGAGTCTAGCCGGGGACAGTACTTC. It specifies CSVEGIESSRGQYF.

The V call is TRBV6-1, the J call TRBJ1-2; maybe TRBD1 (5 bases). The CDR3 totals 13 residues. The V end lost 10 bases, the J end lost 5 bases, and 17 bases lay between the germline ends. Germline V gene lookup returns CDR1 MNHNS and CDR2 SASEGT. DNA of the CDR3: TGTGCCACAGACGAGACGGGGCATTATGGCTACACCTTC. Translation: CATDETGHYGYTF.

This chain connects TRBV7-8 to TRBJ2-7; TRBD1 is a possible D gene (5 bases). V was shortened by 5 bases and J by 6 bases, with 17 bases between the two germline ends. Germline CDR1 and CDR2: SGHVS and FQNEAQ. This CDR3 region has 14 residues. Here the CDR3 DNA reads TGTGCCAGCAGCCCGCAGGGTGTCTCTGGCGAGCAGTACTTC. Amino acid sequence: CASSPQGVSGEQYF.

This clonotype was counted only a few times. The V call is TRBV5-4, the J call TRBJ2-2; TRBD2 aligns across 12 bases. Germline CDR1 SGHNT, CDR2 YYREEE (reference sequence). The CDR3 spans 15 residues. V shed 4 bases, J shed 6 bases, and the junction held 4 bases outside the gene matches. CDR3 sequence (DNA): TGTGCCAGCAGCAAGACTAGCGGGAGAGCCGGGGAGCTGTTTTTT. Amino acid sequence: CASSKTSGRAGELFF.

This clonotype was found a few times. The CDR3 bases are TGTGCCAGCAGCTTAACGTCAGCGGGTTACAATGAGCAGTTCTTC. Translated, it gives CASSLTSAGYNEQFF. The J gene is TRBJ2-1, the V gene TRBV7-3; TRBD2 is a possible D gene (6 bases). Germline V lookup: CDR1 SGHTA, CDR2 FQGTGA. The CDR3 is 15 amino acids. V was pared by 0 bases and J by 4 bases, with 10 bases between. Complete variable domain (other parts from reference TRBV7-3 and TRBJ2-1): GAGVSQTPSNKVTEKGKYVELRCDPISGHTALYWYRQSLGQGPEFLIYFQGTGAADDSGLPNDRFFAVRPEGSVSTLKIQRTERGDSAVYLCASSLTSAGYNEQFFGPGTRLTVL.

The rearrangement links TRBV27 to TRBJ1-1; unclear D gene. From germline, CDR1 is MNHEY and CDR2 SMNVEV (reference sequence). V was trimmed by 5 bases and J by 0 bases, leaving 13 bases between them. This CDR3 contains 15 residues. In DNA form, the CDR3 reads TGTGCCAGCAGTCCGGGTGTGAGGCTGAACACTGAAGCTTTCTTT. Protein: CASSPGVRLNTEAFF.

The genes are TRBV19 and TRBJ2-7; D unclear. The V gene's germline CDR1 is LNHDA and CDR2 SQIVND (reference sequence). V was shortened by 3 bases and J by 1 base, with 10 bases between the two germline ends. The CDR3 extends over 14 amino acids. The CDR3 bases are TGTGCCAGTAGTATCCTCCGAGGTTCCTACGAGCAGTACTTC. Encoded protein: CASSILRGSYEQYF.

This clonotype showed up many times. This sequence joins TRBV20-1 and TRBJ2-5; perhaps TRBD2 as D (5 bases). CDR1 and CDR2 from the germline V gene are DFQATT and SNEGSKA (reference sequence). V was trimmed by 3 bases and J by 1 base, leaving 9 bases between them. The CDR3 covers 13 residues. This chain's CDR3 is CSASNRGQETQYF. CDR3 DNA: TGCAGTGCTAGTAATCGGGGCCAAGAGACCCAGTACTTC.

The chain recombines TRBV29-1 with TRBJ2-3; tentative D call: TRBD1 (5 bases). The CDR3 is 13 residues long. The germline CDR1 and CDR2 sequences are SQVTM and ANQGSEA. Trimming pared 2 bases from V and 1 base from J, leaving 7 bases between. The CDR3 sequence: CSVESRGTDTQYF. DNA of the CDR3: TGCAGCGTTGAATCCAGGGGCACAGATACGCAGTATTTT.

This clonotype appeared many times. The chain has TRBV7-8 and TRBJ2-1, with D uncertain. Between the trimmed V and J ends, which lost 0 bases and 7 bases, there was a span of 10 bases. This CDR3 has 14 amino acids. Germline CDR1 is SGHVS and CDR2 is FQNEAQ. In DNA form, the CDR3 reads TGTGCCAGCAGCTTAGCGGTCTCTAGAAATGAGCAGTTCTTC. It encodes CASSLAVSRNEQFF.

This clonotype was detected ten times or more. The rearrangement joins TRBV29-1 to TRBJ1-1; no clear D. Germline-derived CDR1 and CDR2 are SQVTM and ANQGSEA. This CDR3 is built from 13 residues. The V end lost 4 bases, the J end lost 1 base, and 10 bases lay between the germline ends. DNA for the CDR3: TGCAGCGTTGGGGCGGATCAGAACACTGAAGCTTTCTTT. Translated: CSVGADQNTEAFF.

This chain connects TRBV6-5 to TRBJ2-3; D is perhaps TRBD2 (5 bases). The germline gives CDR1 MNHEY, CDR2 SVGAGI. CDR3 length: 14 residues. Trimming shortened V by 6 bases and J by 4 bases, and 14 bases separated the two germline ends. The CDR3 sequence: CASRNIGGPDTQYF. For the CDR3, the DNA is TGTGCCAGCAGAAACATTGGCGGGCCAGATACGCAGTATTTT.

The sample holds one count of this clonotype. The chain employs TRBV20-1 and TRBJ1-6; D remains unclear. The length of the CDR3 is 11 residues. V was pared by 3 bases and J by 12 bases, with 9 bases between. Per the germline V gene, CDR1 is DFQATT and CDR2 is SNEGSKA (reference sequence). CDR3 in amino acids: CSASPWGPLHF. The CDR3 DNA sequence: TGCAGTGCTAGTCCCTGGGGACCCCTCCACTTT.

This clonotype occurred a few times. The chain uses TRBV12-5 and TRBJ2-7, with TRBD2 matching over 7 bases. J was trimmed by 3 bases and V by 3 bases; bases with no gene match: 8. The CDR3 runs 15 residues. Germline lookup yields CDR1 LGHNT and CDR2 FRNRAP. This chain's CDR3 is CASGFAGDEDYEQYF. DNA of the CDR3: TGTGCTAGTGGTTTCGCGGGGGACGAGGACTACGAGCAGTACTTC.

V usage is TRBV2 and J usage is TRBJ2-7; the match to TRBD1 covers 8 bases. The CDR3 consists of 13 residues. Germline V gives CDR1 SNHLY, CDR2 FYNNEI. Trimming took 4 bases from V and 6 from J; bases not matched to a gene: 5. This CDR3 is CASSVGQGLEQYF. The CDR3 DNA follows: TGTGCCAGCAGTGTTGGACAGGGCCTCGAGCAGTACTTC.